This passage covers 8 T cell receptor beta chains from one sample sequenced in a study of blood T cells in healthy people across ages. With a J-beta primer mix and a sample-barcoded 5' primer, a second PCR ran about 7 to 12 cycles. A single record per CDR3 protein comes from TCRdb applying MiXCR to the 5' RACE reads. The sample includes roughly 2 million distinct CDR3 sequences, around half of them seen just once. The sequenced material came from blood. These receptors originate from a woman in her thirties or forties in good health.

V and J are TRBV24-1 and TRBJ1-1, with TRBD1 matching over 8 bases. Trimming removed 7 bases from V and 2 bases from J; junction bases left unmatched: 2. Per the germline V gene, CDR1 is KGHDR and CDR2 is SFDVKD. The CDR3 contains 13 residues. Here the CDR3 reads CATRDRGNTEAFF. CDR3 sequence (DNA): TGTGCCACCAGAGACAGGGGAAACACTGAAGCTTTCTTT.

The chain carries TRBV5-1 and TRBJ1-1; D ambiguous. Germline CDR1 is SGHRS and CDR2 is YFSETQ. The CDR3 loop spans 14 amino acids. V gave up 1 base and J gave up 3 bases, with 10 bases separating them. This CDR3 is CASSLFRTDTEAFF. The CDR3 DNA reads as TGCGCCAGCAGCTTGTTTAGGACGGACACTGAAGCTTTCTTT.

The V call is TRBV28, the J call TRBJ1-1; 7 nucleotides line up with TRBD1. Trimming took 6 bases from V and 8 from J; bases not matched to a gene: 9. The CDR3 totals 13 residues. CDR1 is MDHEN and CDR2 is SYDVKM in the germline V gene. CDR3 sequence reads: CASRPDRRTEAFF. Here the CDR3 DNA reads TGTGCCAGCAGACCGGACAGGCGAACGGAAGCTTTCTTT.

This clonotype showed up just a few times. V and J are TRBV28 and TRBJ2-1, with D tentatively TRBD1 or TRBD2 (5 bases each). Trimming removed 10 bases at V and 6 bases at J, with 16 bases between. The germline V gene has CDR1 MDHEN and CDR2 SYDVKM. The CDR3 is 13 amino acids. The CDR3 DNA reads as TGTGCCATCGCCTCCGGGACGATCAATGAGCAGTTCTTC. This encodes CAIASGTINEQFF.

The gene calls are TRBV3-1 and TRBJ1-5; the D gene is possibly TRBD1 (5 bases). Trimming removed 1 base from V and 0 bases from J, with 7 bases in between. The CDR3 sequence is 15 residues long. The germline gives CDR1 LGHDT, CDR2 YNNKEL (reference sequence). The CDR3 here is CASSQGTNSNQPQHF. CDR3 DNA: TGTGCCAGCAGCCAAGGGACAAATAGCAATCAGCCCCAGCATTTT.

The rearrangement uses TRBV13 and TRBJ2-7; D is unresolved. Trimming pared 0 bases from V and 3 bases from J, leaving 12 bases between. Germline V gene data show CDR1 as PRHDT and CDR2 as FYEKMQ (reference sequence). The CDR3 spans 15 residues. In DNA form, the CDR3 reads TGTGCCAGCAGCTTAGGTAGTCTAGGTGTCTACGAGCAGTACTTC. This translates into CASSLGSLGVYEQYF.

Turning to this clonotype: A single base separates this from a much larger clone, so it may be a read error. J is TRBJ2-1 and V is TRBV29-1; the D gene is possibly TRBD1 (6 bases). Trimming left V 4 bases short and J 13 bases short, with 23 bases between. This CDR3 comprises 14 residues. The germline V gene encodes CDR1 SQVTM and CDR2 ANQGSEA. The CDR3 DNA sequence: TGCAGCGTTGTTCCGGCAGGGGTTATGGAGACCCAGTTCTTC. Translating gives CSVVPAGVMETQFF.

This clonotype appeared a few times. In nucleotides, the CDR3 is TGCAGTGCTAGAGCCCCACCCATGGGGGGGACAGGGGGTACGCAGTATTTT. Translated, it gives CSARAPPMGGTGGTQYF. The chain combines TRBV20-1 with TRBJ2-3; TRBD1 agrees at 11 bases. This CDR3 region has 17 residues. CDR1 and CDR2 (germline): DFQATT, SNEGSKA (reference sequence). V trimming: 1 base; J trimming: 8 bases; junction bases outside the gene matches: 14.